This TCR beta chain was obtained from a study of Graves' ophthalmopathy and Graves' hyperthyroidism. This clonotype appeared many times. Looked up from germline, CDR1 is SGHRS and CDR2 is YFSETQ. The CDR3 consists of 15 residues. After removal of 4 bases from V and 6 bases from J, the junction contained 4 bases not matched to a gene. RNA transcripts were the source from which TCR beta CDR3 regions were amplified. The library came from an HTBI-primed first-round RT-PCR and a second-round multiplex PCR. TCRdb analysed the multiplex PCR reads with MiXCR anew, one entry per CDR3 protein. Seen here are 500,000 to 600,000 distinct CDR3 sequences, 35% to 40% observed once, and the top ten hold around 4.6%. Diagnosis was based on clinical symptoms, serum thyroxine, TRAb, thyroid ultrasound and orbital computed tomography.

The receptor was derived from an adult man with Graves' hyperthyroidism. The chain recombines TRBV5-1 with TRBJ2-7, with TRBD2 identical over 16 bases. Sequenced input: peripheral blood or thyroid tissue (not recorded which). CDR3 coding DNA: TGCGCCAGCAGCCCGGGACTAGCGGGAGGGACCGAGCAGTACTTC. Residues: CASSPGLAGGTEQYF.